These T cell receptor beta chains were read from a single sample in a study of shared clonotypes between healthy human individuals. Generated by immunoSEQ multiplex PCR, the TCRdb table keeps only in-frame clones and is missing some. The sample lists 2 million to 2.5 million clones; more than 85% were seen once. Source material: naive CD4+ T cells from PBMCs. All receptors derive from a man younger than 30 in good health. Some clones in this sample may be carry-over from other donors' samples. CDR3s include the opening cysteine and the closing phenylalanine or tryptophan. A D gene is named only where the DNA matches it firmly. Rows give clone size only sometimes, using once, few, many, or a class for an expanded clone.

v_call	d_call	clone_size	j_call	cdr3_nt	cdr3_aa
TRBV5-5	TRBD2	once	TRBJ2-1	TGTGCCAGCAGCCGGCTTGGGACTAGCGGGAGTCATGAGCAGTTCTTC	CASSRLGTSGSHEQFF
TRBV7-9	-	-	TRBJ1-1	TGTGCCAGCAGCTTAGGGGACCGAACTGAAGCTTTCTTT	CASSLGDRTEAFF
TRBV4-2	-	-	TRBJ2-1	TGTGCCAGCAGCCAAGTAAGGAACAATGAGCAGTTCTTC	CASSQVRNNEQFF
TRBV4-3	-	-	TRBJ2-3	TGCGCCAGCAGCCTCATGAGGGTGAGCACAGATACGCAGTATTTT	CASSLMRVSTDTQYF
TRBV20-1	-	-	TRBJ1-2	TGCAGTGCTAGTGCCATGGGGGGCTACACCTTC	CSASAMGGYTF
TRBV27	-	-	TRBJ2-7	TGTGCCAGCAGTTTACCAGGGATCGCCTACGAGCAGTACTTC	CASSLPGIAYEQYF
TRBV7-3	-	-	TRBJ2-2	TGTGCCAGCAGCTTATCGGGAGTGGACACCGGGGAGCTGTTTTTT	CASSLSGVDTGELFF
TRBV28	TRBD2	-	TRBJ2-1	TGTGCCAGCATTCGAGGGGCAGCGGGAGGGGGTGAGCAGTTCTTC	CASIRGAAGGGEQFF
TRBV2	-	-	TRBJ2-5	TGTGCCAGCAGTGAAATGATGGCACGGGGGGAGACCCAGTACTTC	CASSEMMARGETQYF
TRBV18	-	-	TRBJ2-3	TGTGCCAGCTCACCAGGGATCCAAGGAGGAGATACGCAGTATTTT	CASSPGIQGGDTQYF
TRBV9	-	-	TRBJ1-5	TGTGCCAGCAGCGAGGGGACAATGGGGCAGCCCCAGCATTTT	CASSEGTMGQPQHF
TRBV9	-	-	TRBJ2-7	TGTGCCAGCAGCTCCCATAGGTCCTTTCCCCCCTACGAGCAGTACTTC	CASSSHRSFPPYEQYF
TRBV7-6	-	-	TRBJ2-3	TGTGCCAGCAGCCCCGGGCAGGTCACAGATACGCAGTATTTT	CASSPGQVTDTQYF
TRBV7-2	TRBD2	-	TRBJ2-3	TGTGCCAGCAGCTTAGTGGCGGGAGTAGTAGATACGCAGTATTTT	CASSLVAGVVDTQYF
TRBV10-3	TRBD2	-	TRBJ2-7	TGTGCCATCGGGTGGCCGGGAGGCTACGAGCAGTACTTC	CAIGWPGGYEQYF
TRBV28	TRBD1	-	TRBJ2-7	TGTGCCAGCAGTGACAGGGTGGTCTACGAGCAGTACTTC	CASSDRVVYEQYF
TRBV10-1	-	-	TRBJ1-5	TGCGCCAGCAGTGTCTGGGATCAGCCCCAGCATTTT	CASSVWDQPQHF
TRBV15	TRBD2	-	TRBJ2-2	TGTGCCACCAGCAGAAACAAAAACCTAGCGGGAGGCCGCCCCGGGGAGCTGTTTTTT	CATSRNKNLAGGRPGELFF
TRBV10-3	-	-	TRBJ2-7	TGTGCCATCAGTGCCCCCCCCAACAGCGTCGCCTACTACGAGCAGTACTTC	CAISAPPNSVAYYEQYF
TRBV6-6	TRBD1	-	TRBJ1-5	TGTGCCAGCAGTCCGGACAGGGGTAATCAGCCCCAGCATTTT	CASSPDRGNQPQHF
TRBV28	TRBD1	-	TRBJ1-1	TGTGCCAGCAGTTCCCCCCGGGACAGCCGGGGCACTGAAGCTTTCTTT	CASSSPRDSRGTEAFF
TRBV5-6	-	once	TRBJ2-7	TGTGCCAGCAGCCGGGCCCGTGGGTCAAGGTACGAGCAGTACTTC	CASSRARGSRYEQYF
TRBV7-3	-	-	TRBJ1-2	TGTGCCAGCAGCGACCGGGACCCCGACGACTATGGCTACACCTTC	CASSDRDPDDYGYTF
TRBV10-3	-	-	TRBJ2-4	TGTGCCATCAGTGAGAAACAGGGATTAGATTTTACCAAAAACATTCAGTACTTC	CAISEKQGLDFTKNIQYF
TRBV27	TRBD2	-	TRBJ2-1	TGTGCCAGCAGTTTACACACTAGCGGGAGGTACAATGAGCAGTTCTTC	CASSLHTSGRYNEQFF
TRBV15	-	-	TRBJ2-7	TGTGCCACCAGCAGAGCCACTCACTCCTACGAGCAGTACTTC	CATSRATHSYEQYF
TRBV6-5	-	-	TRBJ1-1	TGTGCCAGCCACGGATACACTGAAGCTTTCTTT	CASHGYTEAFF
TRBV27	TRBD1	once	TRBJ1-2	TGTGCCAGCAGTCCCCTCCTCCAGACAGGGGGCTACACCTTC	CASSPLLQTGGYTF
TRBV11-2	-	-	TRBJ1-2	TGTGCCAGCAGCTTCGGCCAGTATCAAGGCTACACCTTC	CASSFGQYQGYTF
TRBV28	-	-	TRBJ1-2	TGTGCCAGCAGTTTAGGGGGAAGTTTTAACTATGGCTACACCTTC	CASSLGGSFNYGYTF
TRBV27	-	-	TRBJ1-1	TGTGCCAGCTCTCCCCCCAGGAACACTGAAGCTTTCTTT	CASSPPRNTEAFF
TRBV7-2	TRBD1	-	TRBJ1-5	TGTGCCAGCAGCCTCGACAGGGGCAATCAGCCCCAGCATTTT	CASSLDRGNQPQHF
TRBV28	TRBD1	-	TRBJ1-3	TGTGCCAGCAGTTTTTTAGGGGGCCCTGGAAACACCATATATTTT	CASSFLGGPGNTIYF
TRBV11-2	-	-	TRBJ2-2	TGTGCCAGCAGCCAATGGGTCGGGGAGAACACCGGGGAGCTGTTTTTT	CASSQWVGENTGELFF
TRBV11-2	-	-	TRBJ1-2	TGTGCCAGCAGCTCTTTGGTCAGGCATAACTATGGCTACACCTTC	CASSSLVRHNYGYTF
TRBV2	TRBD1	-	TRBJ2-3	TGTGCCAGCAGTCCCGGGACAGGGGGCTGGGATACGCAGTATTTT	CASSPGTGGWDTQYF
TRBV14	TRBD1	-	TRBJ1-4	TGTGCCAGCAGCCCGATAGGGATTTTGACAGGGGGCACTAATGAAAAACTGTTTTTT	CASSPIGILTGGTNEKLFF
TRBV28	-	once	TRBJ2-7	TGTGCCAGCAGGGAAGCACGAAACTCCTACGAGCAGTACTTC	CASREARNSYEQYF
TRBV9	TRBD2	-	TRBJ2-5	TGTGCCAGCAGCGTAGCCCCGCGGGAGGGCCCCGAGACCCAGTACTTC	CASSVAPREGPETQYF
TRBV5-1	TRBD2	-	TRBJ2-1	TGCGCCAGCAGCCACGGGACTAGCGAGCTAGAGCAGTTCTTC	CASSHGTSELEQFF